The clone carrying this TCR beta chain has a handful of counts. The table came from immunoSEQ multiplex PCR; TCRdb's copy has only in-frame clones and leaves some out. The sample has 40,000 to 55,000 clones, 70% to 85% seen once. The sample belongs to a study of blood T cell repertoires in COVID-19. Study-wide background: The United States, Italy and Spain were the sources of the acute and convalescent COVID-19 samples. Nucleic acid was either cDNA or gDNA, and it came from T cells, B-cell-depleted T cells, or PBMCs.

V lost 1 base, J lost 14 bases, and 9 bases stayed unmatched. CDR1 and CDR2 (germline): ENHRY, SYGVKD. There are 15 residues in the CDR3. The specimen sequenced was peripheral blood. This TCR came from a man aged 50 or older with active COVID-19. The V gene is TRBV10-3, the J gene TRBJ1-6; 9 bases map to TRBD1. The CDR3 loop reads CAISELGQGNSALHF. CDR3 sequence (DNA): TGTGCCATCAGTGAGTTGGGACAGGGTAACTCGGCCCTCCACTTT.